This T cell receptor (beta chain) was sequenced for a study of T cells in Graves' hyperthyroidism and ophthalmopathy. Study-level information: Peripheral blood was taken when the disease was first diagnosed, before any treatment began.

TCR beta CDR3 regions were amplified from RNA transcripts. TCR CDR3 underwent first-round RT-PCR with the HTBI primer set. TCRdb analysed the multiplex PCR reads with MiXCR anew, one entry per CDR3 protein. The profile shows about half a million distinct CDR3 sequences, about 20% of them singletons. This clonotype occurred a few times. Antigen specificity is unknown. The CDR3 has 14 residues. Germline-derived CDR1 and CDR2 are MDHEN and SYDVKM. Trimming pared 1 base from V and 3 bases from J, leaving 10 bases between. Study-wide results and limits: Peripheral blood also featured most of the thyroid clonotypes expanded above 0.001.

Exclusion criteria comprised uncontrolled infection, other autoimmune disease, pregnancy or lactation. The diagnostic basis comprised clinical symptoms, serum thyroxine and TRAb, thyroid ultrasound and orbital computed tomography. The clonotype originates from a woman between 70 and 85 years old with Graves' ophthalmopathy. The rearrangement links TRBV28 to TRBJ2-7, with unresolved D. The source material was blood. This CDR3 is CASSLLAHHYEQYF. DNA of the CDR3: TGTGCCAGCAGTTTATTGGCTCACCACTACGAGCAGTACTTC. Variable domain in full (rest from reference TRBV28 and TRBJ2-7): DVKVTQSSRYLVKRTGEKVFLECVQDMDHENMFWYRQDPGLGLRLIYFSYDVKMKEKGDIPEGYSVSREKKERFSLILESASTNQTSMYLCASSLLAHHYEQYFGPGTRLTVT.